This T cell receptor beta chain was obtained from a study of human T cells and chemical hapten exposure. In the authors' workflow: Samples held a median of 95,638 TCRs, range about 20,000–690,600. TCRdb recomputed calls from the RACE reads with MiXCR, one row per CDR3 protein. V and J calls and clone size were set by TCRdb, not the authors. The data show around 71,000 distinct CDR3 sequences, roughly 9.8% seen once. This CDR3 is built from 18 residues. Germline V CDR1 and CDR2: LGHNA, YNFKEQ. V lost 2 bases and J lost 3, with 22 bases in between. Time point denoted: patch test 1, 2 weeks after DPC sensitization. Treatment here: therapeutic diphenylcyclopropenone sensitization with weekly scalp DPC. Donors were 18 to 70-year-old alopecia patients suitable for DPC.

The receptor comes from a woman in her thirties or forties with alopecia areata. Some clones in this sample may be carry-over from other donors' samples. The sequences come from whole blood, collected in connection with sensitization to the hapten diphenylcyclopropenone (DPC). The rearrangement uses TRBV4-2 and TRBJ1-1, with a weak D call TRBD1 (5 bases). CDR3 nucleotide sequence: TGTGCCAGCAGCCAATCTACCCTCGGTCTTGGGGGAGACACTGAAGCTTTCTTT. Its translation is CASSQSTLGLGGDTEAFF.